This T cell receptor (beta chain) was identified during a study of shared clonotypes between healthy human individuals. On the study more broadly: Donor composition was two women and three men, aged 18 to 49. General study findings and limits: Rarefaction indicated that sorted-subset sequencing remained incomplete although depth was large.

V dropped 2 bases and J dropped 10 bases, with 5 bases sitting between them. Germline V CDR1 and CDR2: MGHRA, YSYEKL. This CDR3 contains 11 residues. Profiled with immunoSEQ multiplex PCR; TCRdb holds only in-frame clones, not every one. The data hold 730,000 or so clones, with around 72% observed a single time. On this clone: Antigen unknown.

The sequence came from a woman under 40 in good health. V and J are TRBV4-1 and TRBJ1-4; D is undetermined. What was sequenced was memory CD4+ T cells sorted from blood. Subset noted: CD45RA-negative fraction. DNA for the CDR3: TGCGCCAGCAGCCAAAACAGAAAACTGTTTTTT. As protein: CASSQNRKLFF.